This T cell receptor (beta chain) appears in the sequencing data of a study of T-cell reconstitution after alpha-beta-depleted transplantation in children. The CDR3 totals 15 residues. V lost 0 bases to trimming and J lost 6 bases, with 14 bases between them. The germline gives CDR1 MNHEY, CDR2 SMNVEV (reference sequence). As it was prepared, the TCRbeta library received unique molecular identifiers. Each CDR3 protein is one row after TCRdb ran MiXCR on the PCR reads. The sample consists of more than 400,000 distinct CDR3 sequences, roughly 10% of them appearing once. The sample holds a few counts of this clonotype. The antigen is undetermined. Study findings and constraints: Certain patients had high TCRbeta diversity at day 60, and it came from recipient T cells and thymic progenitors that survived. Reportedly, alpha-beta T cells present about two months post-transplant originated from several hundred expanded clones of graft origin. Newly made T cells mostly supplied T-cell counts and diversity one year after transplant.

The chain has TRBV27 and TRBJ1-1; D might be TRBD1 (6 bases). This receptor was obtained from a female patient aged 2 to 10 who had a stem cell transplant for aplastic anemia, so the T cells may come from the graft donor. Specimen: PBMCs, mostly from graft donor cells, collected 180 days after TCRalphabeta/CD19-depleted stem cell transplant. CDR3 region: CASSLSGGLRAEAFF. DNA of the CDR3: TGTGCCAGCAGTTTATCGGGGGGGCTACGCGCTGAAGCTTTCTTT.